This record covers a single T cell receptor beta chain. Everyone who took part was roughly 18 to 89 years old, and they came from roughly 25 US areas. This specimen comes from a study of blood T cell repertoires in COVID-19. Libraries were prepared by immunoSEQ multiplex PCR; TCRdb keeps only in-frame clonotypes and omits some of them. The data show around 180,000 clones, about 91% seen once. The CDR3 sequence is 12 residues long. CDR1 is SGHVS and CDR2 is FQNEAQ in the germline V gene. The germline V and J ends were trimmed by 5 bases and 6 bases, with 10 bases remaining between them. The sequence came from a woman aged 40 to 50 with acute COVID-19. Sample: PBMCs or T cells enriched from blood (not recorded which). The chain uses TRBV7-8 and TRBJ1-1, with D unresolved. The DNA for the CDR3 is TGTGCCAGCAGCCCTAACCGCGCTGAAGCTTTCTTT. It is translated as CASSPNRAEAFF.